This T cell receptor beta chain was captured in a study of OX40 agonist ivuxolimab in advanced cancers. Across the study: Ivuxolimab, an agonist antibody against OX40 (CD134), was given to patients. A mean age of roughly 60 years, range 23 to 79, was recorded, and around 85% were male.

Study-wide points: CD8+ T cells were the subset that, on average, had more expanded clones than CD4+. Circulating CD4+ and CD8+ T cells showed clonal expansion by week 6 at 0.1 to 3.0 mg/kg.

This clone appeared once. Antigen unknown. The length of the CDR3 is 16 residues. The J segment lost 2 bases and the V segment lost 3 bases, leaving 5 bases of the junction unmatched. Looked up from germline, CDR1 is SSHAT and CDR2 is FNYEAQ (reference sequence). Only in-frame clones appear in the TCRdb table, and some are missing; sequencing was by immunoSEQ multiplex PCR. Of around 72,000 clones in the sample, roughly nine tenths were seen once. Here the sequenced sample was CD4+ or CD8+ T cells sorted from blood, taken in a trial of the OX40 agonist ivuxolimab. The sequence was obtained from an adult with an advanced solid tumor such as melanoma, head and neck, liver or kidney cancer. This chain joins TRBV7-7 and TRBJ2-5; 11 nucleotides agree with TRBD2. CDR3 protein: CASSFGLAGAQETQYF. The DNA of the CDR3 is TGTGCCAGCAGCTTCGGACTAGCGGGCGCACAAGAGACCCAGTACTTC.